This TCR beta chain emerged from a study of T cells after yellow fever vaccination (dated by TCRdb to about 2019). About the investigation overall: Libraries from fractions with low cell numbers were prepared with the SMART-Seq v4 Ultra Low Input RNA kit. Bulk TCR alpha and beta repertoires were sequenced longitudinally to track T-cell clones before and after primary and booster YFV17D yellow fever vaccination. Bulk PBMC replicates and cell subsets were isolated from blood drawn at multiple timepoints before and after both primary and secondary immunization. Two healthy male donors made up the cohort, one aged 18 to 30 years and the other aged 30 to 40 years.

V lost 4 bases and J lost 0 bases, and the count of bases not matched to a germline gene is 8. The CDR1 and CDR2 encoded by the germline V gene are LGHNA and YSLEER. From the cysteine up to the phenylalanine, the CDR3 has a length of 17 residues. Of the read, only the CDR3 DNA is kept; its 51 bases are in frame from base 1. Beyond this particular receptor, the publication reports: A small fraction of clonotypes appeared in both the CD4 and CD8 compartments, likely as a result of convergent recombination. Most clones expanded after primary vaccination (almost 98% of CD4 and 80% to 90% of CD8) were re-detected after the booster, suggesting that broad memory maintenance occurred. The secondary T-cell response was found to be weaker but faster than the primary response, with a peak reached on day 5 rather than on day 15. Because the study included only two donors, the extent to which the findings can be generalized is limited. Because abundant contaminating clonotypes from the bulk population could be contained in FACS-sorted repertoires, computational filtering was required.

Concerning this clonotype: Its recognized antigen is unknown. Per-base quality was not reported, and no clone a single base away is much larger than it.

The treatment or condition label for this specimen denotes: live attenuated yellow fever vaccine strain. A standard Ficoll-Paque protocol was used to isolate PBMCs from peripheral blood. Dynabeads CD4 and CD8 positive selection kits were used to isolate CD4 and CD8 T-cell fractions. RNA was extracted with TriZol from bulk PBMCs, CD4 and CD8 fractions, and dextramer-positive and dextramer-negative fractions. TCR cDNA was synthesized by 5'RACE template switching, which introduced a universal primer site and unique molecular identifiers. cDNA synthesis was primed from both the TCR alpha and TCR beta constant segments. Libraries were amplified in two PCR steps, with sample barcodes and sequencing adapters added in the second step. Sequencing of the libraries was done on either Illumina HiSeq 2500 (2x100 bp) or NovaSeq (2x150 bp). The authors processed their data as follows. Demultiplexing of reads and collapsing into UMI consensus sequences were performed with MIGEC, and V(D)J alignment was carried out with MiXCR. Using edgeR on replicate PBMC samples, clonotypes were called vaccine-responding if FDR was below 0.01 and the log2 fold change was above 5 up to day 15. CD4 or CD8 identity was assigned to each bulk clonotype according to whether the clonotype was present at higher abundance in the sequenced CD4 repertoire or the sequenced CD8 repertoire. In-frame beta chains were kept once TCRdb had trimmed the public reads at Q25 with fastp and called clones with MiXCR. Duplicate CDR3 protein sequences are folded into a single record with the most common DNA and genes. The V and J calls, along with clone size, are taken from TCRdb and not from the paper's own processing. The sample yields around 300,000 distinct CDR3 sequences; 10% to 15% were counted once. The top ten constitute 0.5% to 0.6% of the sample.

The chain uses TRBV4-3 and TRBJ2-2; a stretch of 7 junction bases matches TRBD2. The receptor was isolated from a man aged 25-45 years who received the YFV17D yellow fever vaccine. This specimen consisted of CD4+ T cells sorted from PBMCs, obtained 45 days after the yellow fever booster vaccination. The nucleotide sequence reads TGCGCCAGCAGCCTCCGGCTAGCGGAAACGAACACCGGGGAGCTGTTTTTT. Its coded protein is CASSLRLAETNTGELFF.